Each of the 5 T cell receptor beta chains below was sequenced from the same sample in a study of tumor-infiltrating lymphocytes in localized non-small cell lung cancer. Here immunoSEQ multiplex PCR was the method, and the copy in TCRdb shows in-frame clones only, minus some. The repertoire holds about 8,400 clones, 77% seen once, with just over 5% in the top ten. Sequenced material: lung tumor tissue. These receptors all stem from a human donor with non-small cell lung cancer.

This rearrangement joins TRBV5-1 to TRBJ2-7, with D possibly TRBD2 on 5 matching bases. The germline V gene encodes CDR1 SGHRS and CDR2 YFSETQ. V was trimmed by 0 bases and J by 2 bases, leaving 9 bases between them. The CDR3 extends over 14 amino acids. CDR3 residues: CASSLGGPPYEQYF. The CDR3 DNA is TGCGCCAGCAGCTTGGGAGGGCCCCCCTACGAGCAGTACTTC.

This sequence joins TRBV5-1 and TRBJ1-5, with 8 positions matching TRBD1. The CDR3 has 17 residues. The germline CDR1 and CDR2 sequences are SGHRS and YFSETQ. Trimming removed 4 bases from V and 2 bases from J; junction bases left unmatched: 11. The CDR3: CASSPYPSTGGNQPQHF. The CDR3 region has the DNA TGCGCCAGCAGCCCCTACCCCTCGACAGGGGGCAATCAGCCCCAGCATTTT.

V and J are TRBV7-2 and TRBJ2-7; weak D call: TRBD2 (5 bases). CDR3 size: 13 residues. The V gene lost 1 base and the J gene lost 7 bases, with 11 bases spanning the gap. Germline V lookup: CDR1 SGHTA, CDR2 FQGNSA. The CDR3 DNA is TGTGCCAGCAGCTTAGAAGCGGAGAAAGAGCAGTACTTC. This sequence encodes CASSLEAEKEQYF. The variable domain in full, completed from reference TRBV7-2 and TRBJ2-7, reads GAGVSQSPSNKVTEKGKDVELRCDPISGHTALYWYRQSLGQGLEFLIYFQGNSAPDKSGLPSDRFSAERTGGSVSTLTIQRTQQEDSAVYLCASSLEAEKEQYFGPGTRLTVT.

This chain connects TRBV29-1 to TRBJ2-5, with 8 positions matching TRBD1. Germline V gene lookup returns CDR1 SQVTM and CDR2 ANQGSEA. Trimming at V came to 7 bases and at J to 1 base, leaving 5 bases not matched to a gene. The CDR3 extends over 13 amino acids. The CDR3 DNA reads as TGCAGCGCAGTACAGGGGGGCCAAGAGACCCAGTACTTC. Its translation is CSAVQGGQETQYF.

This clone was recorded a few times. A read error may produce the germline difference seen at one junction end. The chain recombines TRBV5-4 with TRBJ1-3; a possible D gene is TRBD1 (5 bases). Germline CDR1 and CDR2: SGHNT and YYREEE (reference sequence). CDR3 length equals 13 residues. The CDR3 DNA follows: TGTGCCAGCAGCTTTGGAGGGACGAACCTACCAGATTTT. Translated, it gives CASSFGGTNLPDF.